The T cell receptor (beta chain) described here comes from a study of preoperative IRX-2 immunotherapy in early breast cancer. The treatment: preoperative locoregional IRX-2 cytokine immunotherapy. Patients received preoperative, locoregional IRX-2 cytokine immunotherapy in a phase Ib study. There are 17 residues in the CDR3. Sequenced by immunoSEQ multiplex PCR; TCRdb stores in-frame clones only, minus some. The repertoire holds fewer than 30,000 clones, with roughly 89% as singletons. The genes are TRBV21-1 and TRBJ2-7; TRBD2 is the table's D call, not checked against the DNA. TRBV21-1 is classified as a pseudogene. Sample collection was performed from a patient treated with IRX-2 immunotherapy. This TCR was sampled from a human donor with breast cancer. The CDR3 loop is CASSPEGEGRSSYEQYF. The CDR3 DNA is TGTGCCAGCAGCCCCGAAGGGGAGGGTCGGTCGTCGTACGAGCAGTACTTC.